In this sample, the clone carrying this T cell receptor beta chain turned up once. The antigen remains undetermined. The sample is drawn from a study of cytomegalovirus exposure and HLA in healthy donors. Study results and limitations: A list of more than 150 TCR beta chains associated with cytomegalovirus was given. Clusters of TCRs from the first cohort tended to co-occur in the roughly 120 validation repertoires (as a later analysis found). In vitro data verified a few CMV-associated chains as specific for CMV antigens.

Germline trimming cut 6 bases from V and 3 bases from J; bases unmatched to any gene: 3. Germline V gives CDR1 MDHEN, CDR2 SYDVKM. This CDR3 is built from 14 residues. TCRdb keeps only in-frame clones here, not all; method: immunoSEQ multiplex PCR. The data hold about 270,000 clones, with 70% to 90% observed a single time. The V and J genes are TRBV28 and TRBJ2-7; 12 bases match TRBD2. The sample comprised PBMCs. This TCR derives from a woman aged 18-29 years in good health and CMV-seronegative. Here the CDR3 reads CASRRTSGNYEQYF. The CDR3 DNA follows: TGTGCCAGCAGACGGACTAGCGGGAACTACGAGCAGTACTTC.